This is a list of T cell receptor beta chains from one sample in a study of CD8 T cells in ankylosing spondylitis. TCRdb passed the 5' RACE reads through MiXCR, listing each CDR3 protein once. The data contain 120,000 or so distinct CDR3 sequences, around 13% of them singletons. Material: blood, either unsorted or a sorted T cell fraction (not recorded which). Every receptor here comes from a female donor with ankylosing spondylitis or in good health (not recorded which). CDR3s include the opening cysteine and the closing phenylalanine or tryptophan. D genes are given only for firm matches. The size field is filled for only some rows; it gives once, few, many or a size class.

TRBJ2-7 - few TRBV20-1 CSATSEPYEQYF TGCAGTGCTACATCCGAGCCCTACGAGCAGTACTTC
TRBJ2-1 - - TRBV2 CASSDSGSREQFF TGTGCCAGCAGTGATTCAGGGTCCCGTGAGCAGTTCTTC
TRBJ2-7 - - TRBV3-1 CASSQDHEQYF TGTGCCAGCAGCCAAGATCACGAGCAGTACTTC
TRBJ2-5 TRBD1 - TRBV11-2 CASSSGDRRQETQYF TGTGCCAGCAGCTCAGGGGACAGACGACAAGAGACCCAGTACTTC
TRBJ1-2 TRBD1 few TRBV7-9 CASTHRQGALDGYTF TGTGCCAGCACTCACAGACAGGGGGCTTTGGATGGCTACACCTTC
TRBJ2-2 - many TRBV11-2 CASSLLVNTGELFF TGTGCCAGCAGCCTATTGGTGAACACCGGGGAGCTGTTTTTT
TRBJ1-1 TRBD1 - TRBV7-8 CAGSHRGNTEAFF TGTGCCGGCAGCCACAGGGGTAACACTGAAGCTTTCTTT
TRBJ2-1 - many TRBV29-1 CSLSTGYNEQFF TGCAGCCTGTCGACAGGTTACAATGAGCAGTTCTTC
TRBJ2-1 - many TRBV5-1 CASSFEVLDNEQFF TGCGCCAGCAGCTTCGAGGTTCTAGACAATGAGCAGTTCTTC
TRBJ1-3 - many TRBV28 CASRTTGSGNTIYF TGTGCCAGCAGGACTACTGGCTCTGGAAACACCATATATTTT
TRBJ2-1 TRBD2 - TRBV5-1 CASSSSGGLYNEQFF TGCGCCAGCAGCTCTAGCGGGGGACTCTACAATGAGCAGTTCTTC
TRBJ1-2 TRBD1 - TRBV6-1 CASILRARQGHGYTF TGTGCCAGCATCTTGAGGGCGAGACAGGGCCATGGCTACACCTTC
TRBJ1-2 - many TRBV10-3 CAISESGYGYTF TGTGCCATCAGTGAGTCTGGCTATGGCTACACCTTC
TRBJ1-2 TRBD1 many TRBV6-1 CASSEQGASYGYTF TGTGCCAGCAGTGAACAGGGGGCTAGCTATGGCTACACCTTC
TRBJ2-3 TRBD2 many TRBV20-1 CSARDSSGRTTDTQYF TGCAGTGCTAGAGATTCCAGCGGGAGAACGACAGATACGCAGTATTTT
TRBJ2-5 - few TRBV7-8 CASSYQNQETQYF TGTGCCAGCAGCTATCAAAACCAAGAGACCCAGTACTTC